This T cell receptor beta chain was captured by sequencing in a study of OX40 agonist ivuxolimab in advanced cancers. With regard to the full study: The costimulatory receptor OX40 (CD134) was targeted by ivuxolimab, a fully human IgG2 agonistic monoclonal antibody. Intravenous ivuxolimab was administered to patients every 2 weeks at six dose levels: 0.01, 0.1, 0.3, 1.5, 3 and 10 mg/kg. Of the roughly 52 dose-escalation patients, hepatocellular carcinoma was present in roughly 19, melanoma in around 15, renal cell carcinoma in 9 and head and neck cancer in 9. In the dose-escalation cohort, 82.7% of patients were male, and the mean age was approximately 60 years with a range of about 23 to 79. Prior anti-PD-1, anti-PD-L1 or anti-CTLA-4 therapy was permitted, and 30% to 50% of dose-escalation patients had received checkpoint inhibitors. Partial responses were achieved by three dose-escalation patients, of whom one had hepatocellular carcinoma and two had cutaneous melanoma. The point of sequencing TCRbeta in the periphery was to test whether ivuxolimab changed TCR sequence diversity and drove clonal T-cell expansion. The paper reports the monotherapy dose-escalation portion (N of about 56 patients) of the phase I ivuxolimab trial.

The trial excluded patients who had a history of autoimmune disease or were on systemic immunosuppression. Peripheral blood for TCR sequencing was drawn from every dose cohort at baseline, at cycle 4 day 1 and at cycle 7 day 1. Samples were obtained from an open-label, multicenter, first-in-human phase I dose-escalation trial of ivuxolimab. Adults with locally advanced or metastatic head and neck squamous cell, hepatocellular, melanoma or renal cell carcinoma were enrolled in the trial. CD4+ and CD8+ T cells were sorted separately from peripheral blood before TCR sequencing. To sequence the TCRbeta CDR3 region, genomic DNA was isolated from the sorted cells. TCRbeta CDR3 regions were sequenced using the immunoSEQ Assay. The table was pulled from immuneACCESS by TCRdb, which kept in-frame rearrangements only. Such tables lose some clones; where checked, under half of the loss comes from unresolved V genes, and the rest has no known cause. The table for this sample lists some 69,000 clones; roughly nine tenths of them were counted only once. Of the sample, roughly 0.27% falls within the top ten clones.

As to this clone: The antigen this receptor binds is unknown. Base qualities are not at hand, and no much larger clone is one base apart.

Overall results and qualifications from the work: The antigen specificity of the peripheral T cells that underwent clonal expansion was not determined. After ivuxolimab, expanded clones were on average more numerous among CD8+ T cells than among CD4+ T cells. Low levels of normalized T-cell clonal expansion were also seen in some nonresponding patients. In the 0.1-3.0 mg/kg groups, partial responders had among the lowest normalized peripheral clonal expansion, particularly in CD8+ T cells. At doses of 0.1 to 3.0 mg/kg, clonal expansion of both CD4+ and CD8+ blood T cells was observed from baseline to week 6.

Relative to germline, V is 1 base shorter and J is 0 bases shorter, with 11 bases between their ends. CDR1 SGHDT and CDR2 YYEEEE are derived from the germline V gene. The CDR3 spans 16 residues, from the cysteine through the phenylalanine. CDR3 DNA only is kept here, 48 bases in frame from base 1. This sequence uses TRBV5-6 and TRBJ1-5; the D gene assignment is ambiguous. This TCR came from an adult with an advanced solid tumor such as melanoma, head and neck, liver or kidney cancer. The specimen comprised CD4+ or CD8+ T cells sorted from blood, sampled in a trial of the OX40 agonist ivuxolimab. The base sequence is TGTGCCAGCAGCTTGCCAGGCCATAATAGCAATCAGCCCCAGCATTTT. This sequence encodes CASSLPGHNSNQPQHF.